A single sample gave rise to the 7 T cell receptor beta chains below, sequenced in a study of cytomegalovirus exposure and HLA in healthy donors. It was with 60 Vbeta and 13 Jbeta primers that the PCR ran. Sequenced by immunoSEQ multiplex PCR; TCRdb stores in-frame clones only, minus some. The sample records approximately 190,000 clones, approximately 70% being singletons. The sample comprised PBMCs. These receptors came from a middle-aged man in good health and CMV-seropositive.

The chain's CDR3 is CASSETSAGLGNEQFF. The CDR3, as DNA: TGCGCCAGCAGTGAGACCTCAGCGGGGCTTGGGAATGAGCAGTTCTTC. This chain connects TRBV10-1 to TRBJ2-1; TRBD2 agrees at 7 bases. This CDR3 contains 16 residues. Losses at the gene ends were 2 bases for V and 7 bases for J; bases not matched to a gene: 11. Germline CDR1 reads WNHNN; CDR2 reads SYGVQD (reference sequence).

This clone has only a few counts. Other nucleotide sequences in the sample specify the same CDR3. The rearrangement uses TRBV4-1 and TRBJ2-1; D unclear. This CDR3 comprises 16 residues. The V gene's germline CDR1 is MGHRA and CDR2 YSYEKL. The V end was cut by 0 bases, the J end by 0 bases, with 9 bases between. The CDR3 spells CASSQDAGSSYNEQFF. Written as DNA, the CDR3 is TGCGCCAGCAGCCAAGATGCCGGTAGCTCCTACAATGAGCAGTTCTTC.

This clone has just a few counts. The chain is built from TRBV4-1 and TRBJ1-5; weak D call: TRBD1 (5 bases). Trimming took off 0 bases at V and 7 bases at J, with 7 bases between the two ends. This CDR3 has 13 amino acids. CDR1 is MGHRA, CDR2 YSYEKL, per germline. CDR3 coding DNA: TGCGCCAGCAGCCAAGATCGGGGGCAGCCCCAGCATTTT. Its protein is CASSQDRGQPQHF.

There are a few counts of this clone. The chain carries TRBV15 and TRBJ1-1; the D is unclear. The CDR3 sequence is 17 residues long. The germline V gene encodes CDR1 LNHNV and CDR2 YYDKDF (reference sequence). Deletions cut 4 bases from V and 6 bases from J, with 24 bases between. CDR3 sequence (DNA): TGTGCCACCAGCACCCCCCTCGGCGGGGTCGCAGTCGCTGAAGCTTTCTTT. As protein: CATSTPLGGVAVAEAFF.

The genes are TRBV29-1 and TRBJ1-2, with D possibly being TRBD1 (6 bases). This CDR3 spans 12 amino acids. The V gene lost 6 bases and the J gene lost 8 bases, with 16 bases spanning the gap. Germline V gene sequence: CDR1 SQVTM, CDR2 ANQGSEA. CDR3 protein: CSVITGLEGYTF. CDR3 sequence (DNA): TGCAGCGTCATTACAGGGTTGGAGGGCTACACCTTC.

CDR3 region: CSASPDQPQHF. The CDR3 DNA is TGCAGTGCGTCCCCTGATCAGCCCCAGCATTTT. The V call is TRBV20-1, the J call TRBJ1-5, with D uncertain. There are 11 residues in the CDR3. Germline CDR1 DFQATT, CDR2 SNEGSKA (reference sequence). The germline V and J ends were trimmed by 6 bases and 5 bases, with 8 bases remaining between them.

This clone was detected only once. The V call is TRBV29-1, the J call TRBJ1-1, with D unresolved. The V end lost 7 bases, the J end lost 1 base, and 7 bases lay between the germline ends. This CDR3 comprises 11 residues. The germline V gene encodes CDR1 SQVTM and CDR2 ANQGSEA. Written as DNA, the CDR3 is TGCAGCGGGCAACAGAACACTGAAGCTTTCTTT. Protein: CSGQQNTEAFF.